The rows below give T cell receptor beta chains drawn from one sample of a study of T cell responses to AZD1222 COVID-19 vaccine. Sequenced by immunoSEQ multiplex PCR; TCRdb stores in-frame clones only, minus some. The table records over 100,000 clones, 90% of them present only once. Sequenced material: peripheral blood, taken on day 0 of AZD1222 vaccination. The receptors were sampled from an adult in good health. CDR3s include the opening cysteine and the closing phenylalanine or tryptophan. The order of the fields is J gene, clone size, D gene, V gene, CDR3 protein, CDR3 DNA. A D gene is named only where the DNA matches it firmly. Clone sizes are given selectively: once, few, many, or a class where the clone is expanded.

j_gene: TRBJ1-4
abundance: -
d_gene: -
v_gene: TRBV23-1
CDR3aa: CARRGTNEKLFF
CDR3nt: TGCGCCAGAAGGGGGACTAATGAAAAACTGTTTTTT

j_gene: TRBJ2-7
abundance: -
d_gene: -
v_gene: TRBV18
CDR3aa: CASSHRDSVSEQYF
CDR3nt: TGTGCCAGCTCACACCGGGACTCCGTCAGCGAGCAGTACTTC

j_gene: TRBJ2-7
abundance: once
d_gene: -
v_gene: TRBV7-2
CDR3aa: CASSTNGDEQYF
CDR3nt: TGTGCCAGCAGCACCAACGGAGACGAGCAGTACTTC

j_gene: TRBJ1-5
abundance: -
d_gene: -
v_gene: TRBV11-2
CDR3aa: CASSLGLGGGPNQPQHF
CDR3nt: TGTGCCAGCAGCTTAGGCCTAGGGGGGGGCCCCAATCAGCCCCAGCATTTT

j_gene: TRBJ1-1
abundance: -
d_gene: -
v_gene: TRBV18
CDR3aa: CASSPARVNTEAFF
CDR3nt: TGTGCCAGCTCACCCGCTCGGGTGAACACTGAAGCTTTCTTT

j_gene: TRBJ2-7
abundance: -
d_gene: TRBD2
v_gene: TRBV28
CDR3aa: CASSRLLAGDYEQYF
CDR3nt: TGTGCCAGCAGCCGCCTACTAGCGGGGGACTACGAGCAGTACTTC

j_gene: TRBJ2-3
abundance: medium-sized
d_gene: TRBD1
v_gene: TRBV5-1
CDR3aa: CASSLAGQGVTDTQYF
CDR3nt: TGCGCCAGCAGCTTGGCCGGACAGGGGGTGACAGATACGCAGTATTTT

j_gene: TRBJ1-3
abundance: -
d_gene: -
v_gene: TRBV6-5
CDR3aa: CASSYSRGGGNTIYF
CDR3nt: TGTGCCAGCAGTTACTCGAGGGGGGGAGGAAACACCATATATTTT

j_gene: TRBJ1-6
abundance: once
d_gene: TRBD1
v_gene: TRBV5-5
CDR3aa: CASSFGTGFLAGSPLHF
CDR3nt: TGTGCCAGCAGCTTTGGGACAGGGTTCTTGGCGGGTTCACCCCTCCACTTT

j_gene: TRBJ1-1
abundance: -
d_gene: -
v_gene: TRBV28
CDR3aa: CASSSQGFENTEAFF
CDR3nt: TGTGCCAGCAGTTCCCAGGGTTTTGAGAACACTGAAGCTTTCTTT

j_gene: TRBJ1-4
abundance: -
d_gene: -
v_gene: TRBV7-2
CDR3aa: CASSLYKDVVKLFF
CDR3nt: TGTGCCAGCAGCCTTTATAAGGACGTTGTAAAACTGTTTTTT

j_gene: TRBJ1-2
abundance: -
d_gene: TRBD1
v_gene: TRBV5-6
CDR3aa: CASSLGEGGVYTF
CDR3nt: TGTGCCAGCAGCTTGGGAGAAGGGGGCGTCTACACCTTC

j_gene: TRBJ1-1
abundance: -
d_gene: -
v_gene: TRBV18
CDR3aa: CASSPLAGTGKAFF
CDR3nt: TGTGCCAGCTCACCACTTGCGGGAACGGGGAAAGCTTTCTTT

j_gene: TRBJ1-3
abundance: once
d_gene: TRBD1
v_gene: TRBV6-5
CDR3aa: CASSHRGQGNTIYF
CDR3nt: TGTGCCAGCAGCCACCGGGGACAGGGGAACACCATATATTTT

j_gene: TRBJ2-1
abundance: few
d_gene: -
v_gene: TRBV4-3
CDR3aa: CASSQGGVYEQFF
CDR3nt: TGCGCCAGCAGCCAAGGAGGAGTCTATGAGCAGTTCTTC

j_gene: TRBJ1-1
abundance: -
d_gene: -
v_gene: TRBV7-9
CDR3aa: CASSLVASAEAFF
CDR3nt: TGTGCCAGCAGCTTAGTAGCGAGTGCTGAAGCTTTCTTT

j_gene: TRBJ1-5
abundance: once
d_gene: -
v_gene: TRBV6-2/TRBV6-3
CDR3aa: CASSYGGGLGNQPQHF
CDR3nt: TGTGCCAGCAGTTACGGAGGAGGGTTGGGCAATCAGCCCCAGCATTTT